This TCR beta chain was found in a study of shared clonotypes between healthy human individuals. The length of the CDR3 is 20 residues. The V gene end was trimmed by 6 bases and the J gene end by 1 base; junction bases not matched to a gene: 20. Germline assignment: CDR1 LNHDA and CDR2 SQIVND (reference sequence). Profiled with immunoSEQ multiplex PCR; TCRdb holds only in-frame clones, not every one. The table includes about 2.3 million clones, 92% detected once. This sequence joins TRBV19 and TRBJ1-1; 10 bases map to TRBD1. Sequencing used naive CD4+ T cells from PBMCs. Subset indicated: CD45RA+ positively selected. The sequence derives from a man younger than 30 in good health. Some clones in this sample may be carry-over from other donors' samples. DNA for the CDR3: TGTGCCAGTAGCTCCCCTTTACCGGGACAGGGGAGAGGGGCGAACACTGAAGCTTTCTTT. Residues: CASSSPLPGQGRGANTEAFF.